One sample yielded the 28 T cell receptor beta chains listed below, sequenced in a study of shared clonotypes between healthy human individuals. Profiling relied on immunoSEQ multiplex PCR, and the TCRdb table lists in-frame clones only, not all of them. The table has roughly 2.5 million clones, 85% to 95% seen once. Sequenced: naive CD4+ T cells sorted from blood. This sample's subset: CD45RA+ positively selected. These receptors came from a man between 18 and 35 years old in good health.

Turning to this clone: The sample carries other DNA sequences with the same CDR3. The chain is built from TRBV18 and TRBJ1-1, with D hard to call. V lost 3 bases and J 0 bases, leaving 8 bases between the germline ends. CDR1 and CDR2 (germline): KGHSH, LQKENI. The CDR3 loop spans 14 amino acids. The CDR3 nucleotides read TGTGCCAGCTCACCGGACCTTATGAACACTGAAGCTTTCTTT. Translation gives CASSPDLMNTEAFF.

The chain is built from TRBV27 and TRBJ2-7; D may be TRBD2 (5 bases). This CDR3 contains 13 residues. Germline V gene data show CDR1 as MNHEY and CDR2 as SMNVEV (reference sequence). Between the trimmed V and J ends, which lost 7 bases and 3 bases, there was a span of 13 bases. The CDR3, as DNA: TGTGCCAGCACCCAGCGGCGTGGCTACGAGCAGTACTTC. Protein sequence: CASTQRRGYEQYF.

The chain is built from TRBV6-6 and TRBJ2-7, with D possibly TRBD2 on 5 matching bases. Trimming removed 6 bases from V and 6 bases from J, with 15 bases in between. Germline V CDR1 and CDR2: MNHNY, SVGAGI (reference sequence). The length of the CDR3 is 13 residues. CDR3 sequence reads: CASRREIAFEQYF. The DNA of the CDR3 is TGTGCCAGCAGGAGGGAGATAGCCTTCGAGCAGTACTTC.

This chain links TRBV6-1 with TRBJ2-4; 11 nucleotides line up with TRBD2. The J segment lost 9 bases and the V segment lost 5 bases, leaving 9 bases of the junction unmatched. The germline V gene encodes CDR1 MNHNS and CDR2 SASEGT. The CDR3 is 15 residues long. The CDR3 coding sequence is TGTGCCAGCAGTCAAATAGCGGGGGGGATTAGCATTCAGTACTTC. Translated: CASSQIAGGISIQYF.

The CDR3 coding sequence is TGCGCCAGCACTCGGGGGCAAAGTAGCGGAAGCACAGATACGCAGTATTTT. Protein product: CASTRGQSSGSTDTQYF. The chain couples TRBV5-1 to TRBJ2-3, with D tentatively TRBD1 or TRBD2 (6 bases each). The CDR3 loop spans 17 amino acids. Germline CDR1 is SGHRS and CDR2 is YFSETQ. The germline V and J ends were trimmed by 6 bases and 0 bases, with 20 bases remaining between them.

This chain connects TRBV7-2 to TRBJ2-3; D is ambiguous. Germline values: CDR1 SGHTA, CDR2 FQGNSA. The CDR3 is 13 residues long. V was pared by 3 bases and J by 6 bases, with 10 bases between. The CDR3 region is CASSFLTSDTQYF. As DNA, the CDR3 is TGTGCCAGCAGCTTCCTTACATCCGATACGCAGTATTTT.

The CDR3 DNA is TGTGCCAGCAACGACGCAGGGGGCTGGGTAGAGACCCAGTACTTC. As protein: CASNDAGGWVETQYF. V is TRBV5-4 and J is TRBJ2-5; TRBD1 matches 8 bases. Germline CDR1 reads SGHNT; CDR2 reads YYREEE (reference sequence). This CDR3 contains 15 residues. The J segment lost 4 bases and the V segment lost 6 bases, leaving 11 bases of the junction unmatched.

V and J are TRBV19 and TRBJ1-1; 9 positions agree with TRBD1. The germline V gene has CDR1 LNHDA and CDR2 SQIVND (reference sequence). Trimming took 3 bases from V and 4 from J; bases not matched to a gene: 6. The CDR3 spans 15 residues. CDR3 sequence reads: CASSIGQGLSTEAFF. As DNA, the CDR3 is TGTGCCAGTAGTATCGGACAGGGGCTCAGCACTGAAGCTTTCTTT.

The chain employs TRBV15 and TRBJ2-1, with 10 bases identical to TRBD2. V dropped 5 bases and J dropped 2; count of bases not matched to a gene: 0. Per the germline V gene, CDR1 is LNHNV and CDR2 is YYDKDF (reference sequence). There are 14 residues in the CDR3. CDR3 DNA: TGTGCCACCAGCCTAGCGGGAGCCTACAATGAGCAGTTCTTC. Amino acid sequence: CATSLAGAYNEQFF.

The chain employs TRBV4-2 and TRBJ2-5; TRBD2 aligns across 10 bases. V lost 2 bases, J lost 2 bases, and 5 bases stayed unmatched. The CDR3 has 16 residues. The germline V gene encodes CDR1 LGHNA and CDR2 YNFKEQ. The DNA for the CDR3 is TGTGCCAGCAGCCAATCTAGCGGGGGCCGTCAAGAGACCCAGTACTTC. The encoded protein is CASSQSSGGRQETQYF.

This chain joins TRBV6-1 and TRBJ1-3; 9 bases are a match to TRBD1. Germline CDR1 and CDR2: MNHNS and SASEGT. With 4 bases clipped from V and 4 bases from J, the junction kept 2 bases outside the gene matches. The CDR3 contains 14 residues. The CDR3 loop reads CASSGQGVGNTIYF. As DNA, the CDR3 is TGTGCCAGCAGTGGACAGGGGGTCGGAAACACCATATATTTT.

This clone was counted a single time. J is TRBJ2-1 and V is TRBV11-3; possibly TRBD1 for D (6 bases). This CDR3 comprises 15 residues. Germline loops: CDR1 SGHNT, CDR2 YENEEA. V lost 4 bases and J lost 6, with 16 bases in between. CDR3 sequence (DNA): TGTGCCAGCAGCTCAGGGGATTCCACGGGCAATGAGCAGTTCTTC. The encoded protein is CASSSGDSTGNEQFF. Variable domain in full (rest from reference TRBV11-3 and TRBJ2-1): EAGVVQSPRYKIIEKKQPVAFWCNPISGHNTLYWYLQNLGQGPELLIRYENEEAVDDSQLPKDRFSAERLKGVDSTLKIQPAELGDSAVYLCASSSGDSTGNEQFFGPGTRLTVL.

The rearrangement joins TRBV4-2 to TRBJ1-1; TRBD1 matches at 9 bases. Germline V lookup: CDR1 LGHNA, CDR2 YNFKEQ. The J segment lost 2 bases and the V segment lost 2 bases, leaving 12 bases of the junction unmatched. CDR3 length equals 18 residues. CDR3 bases: TGTGCCAGCAGCCAATCCCCGGGACAGGGTTGGGGTAACACTGAAGCTTTCTTT. It encodes CASSQSPGQGWGNTEAFF.

The chain combines TRBV30 with TRBJ2-1, with TRBD2 matching over 10 bases. Germline CDR1 is GTSNPN and CDR2 is SVGIG (reference sequence). CDR3 length: 14 residues. Trimming at V came to 2 bases and at J to 8 bases, leaving 6 bases not matched to a gene. CDR3 protein: CAWSPGTSVHEQFF. In nucleotides, the CDR3 is TGTGCCTGGAGTCCCGGGACTAGCGTCCATGAGCAGTTCTTC.

The chain employs TRBV6-6 and TRBJ1-1; 9 nucleotides line up with TRBD1. With V trimmed by 4 bases and J by 4 bases, 7 bases remained unmatched. Germline CDR1 reads MNHNY; CDR2 reads SVGAGI (reference sequence). This CDR3 region has 15 residues. The DNA of the CDR3 is TGTGCCAGCAGTTGGACAGGGGCCAGGGGCACTGAAGCTTTCTTT. Its protein product is CASSWTGARGTEAFF.

The chain combines TRBV27 with TRBJ1-6, with D uncertain. Trimming stripped 6 bases from V and 7 bases from J, with 16 bases between. The CDR3 has 15 amino acids. Germline values: CDR1 MNHEY, CDR2 SMNVEV (reference sequence). CDR3 in DNA: TGTGCCAGCAGCTATTTAAACTTAGGGAATTCACCCCTCCACTTT. Translated: CASSYLNLGNSPLHF.

Turning to this clone: In the same sample, other DNA sequences code for this CDR3. This sequence joins TRBV5-1 and TRBJ2-3, with a tentative D call TRBD1 (6 bases). The CDR3 runs to 15 residues. Germline loops: CDR1 SGHRS, CDR2 YFSETQ. V was pared by 0 bases and J by 1 base, with 9 bases between. For the CDR3, the DNA is TGCGCCAGCAGCTTGGCCTCAGGGGGCACAGATACGCAGTATTTT. Its protein product is CASSLASGGTDTQYF.

The chain employs TRBV18 and TRBJ2-7; the D is unclear. The CDR3 spans 13 residues. V was trimmed by 6 bases and J by 2 bases, leaving 11 bases between them. Germline loops: CDR1 KGHSH, CDR2 LQKENI. The CDR3 region has the DNA TGTGCCAGCTCTACGGCGGCGGCCTACGAGCAGTACTTC. This sequence encodes CASSTAAAYEQYF.

The rearrangement uses TRBV20-1 and TRBJ1-1; no clear D gene. Between the trimmed V and J ends, which lost 0 bases and 11 bases, there was a span of 10 bases. The CDR3 consists of 11 residues. Germline loops: CDR1 DFQATT, CDR2 SNEGSKA (reference sequence). The CDR3 sequence: CSARDPRLAFF. The CDR3 nucleotides read TGCAGTGCTAGAGATCCCAGATTGGCTTTCTTT.

As for this clone: Other DNA sequences in the same sample also yield this CDR3. The V and J genes are TRBV5-1 and TRBJ2-2, with D unresolved. CDR3 length: 14 residues. V was cut by 2 bases and J by 2 bases, with 7 bases left in between. Germline values: CDR1 SGHRS, CDR2 YFSETQ. DNA of the CDR3: TGCGCCAGCAGCTTTCCAGACAACACCGGGGAGCTGTTTTTT. The encoded protein is CASSFPDNTGELFF. Full variable domain (outside the CDR3, taken from reference TRBV5-1 and TRBJ2-2): KAGVTQTPRYLIKTRGQQVTLSCSPISGHRSVSWYQQTPGQGLQFLFEYFSETQRNKGNFPGRFSGRQFSNSRSEMNVSTLELGDSALYLCASSFPDNTGELFFGEGSRLTVL.

The table lists this clone with a few counts. V gene TRBV27 combines with J gene TRBJ1-6; 8 positions match TRBD1. Germline V gene sequence: CDR1 MNHEY, CDR2 SMNVEV (reference sequence). The trim removed 4 bases at V and 7 bases at J, leaving 9 bases unmatched. The CDR3 loop spans 16 amino acids. The CDR3 region is CASSWSGGPANSPLHF. In DNA, the CDR3 is TGTGCCAGCAGTTGGTCAGGGGGCCCTGCAAATTCACCCCTCCACTTT.

J is TRBJ2-5 and V is TRBV5-4, with TRBD1 as a possible D gene (6 bases). The ends were cut back, 7 bases at V and 5 bases at J, with 15 bases in the middle. Germline V gene sequence: CDR1 SGHNT, CDR2 YYREEE (reference sequence). The CDR3 is 13 residues long. Here the CDR3 reads CASAQQGVETQYF. In DNA form, the CDR3 reads TGTGCCAGCGCCCAACAGGGAGTGGAGACCCAGTACTTC. The full variable domain, with the rest looked up from reference TRBV5-4 and TRBJ2-5, is ETGVTQSPTHLIKTRGQQVTLRCSSQSGHNTVSWYQQALGQGPQFIFQYYREEENGRGNFPPRFSGLQFPNYSSELNVNALELDDSALYLCASAQQGVETQYFGPGTRLLVL.

V is TRBV28 and J is TRBJ2-7; TRBD1 or TRBD2 may be the D gene (5 bases each). Trimming cost V 7 bases and J 4 bases, with 26 bases left between them. The CDR3 consists of 17 residues. Germline-derived CDR1 and CDR2 are MDHEN and SYDVKM. The CDR3 nucleotides read TGTGCCAGCACCCCCGGTGGGGCGGGCGAGGAATCTTACGAGCAGTACTTC. Translating it yields CASTPGGAGEESYEQYF.

The chain uses TRBV7-2 and TRBJ2-2, with D uncertain. The CDR3 length is 14 residues. Germline V gives CDR1 SGHTA, CDR2 FQGNSA. V lost 1 base and J lost 7, with 10 bases in between. The CDR3 is CASSLDFVIGELFF. DNA for the CDR3: TGTGCCAGCAGCTTAGACTTTGTTATCGGGGAGCTGTTTTTT.

The rearrangement uses TRBV5-1 and TRBJ2-1; 7 nucleotides match TRBD1. This CDR3 is built from 13 residues. The V gene's germline CDR1 is SGHRS and CDR2 YFSETQ. V lost 4 bases and J lost 5; bases outside the gene matches: 3. CDR3 protein: CASSMGQNNEQFF. CDR3 nucleotide sequence: TGCGCCAGCAGCATGGGACAGAACAATGAGCAGTTCTTC.

The rearrangement uses TRBV28 and TRBJ2-3; no clear D. CDR3 length: 10 amino acids. V was pared by 6 bases and J by 4 bases, with 2 bases between. Germline CDR1 and CDR2: MDHEN and SYDVKM. CDR3 region: CASRADTQYF. CDR3 sequence (DNA): TGTGCCAGCAGGGCAGATACGCAGTATTTT.

The J gene is TRBJ1-5, the V gene TRBV19, with D possibly TRBD1 on 6 matching bases. V was cut by 9 bases and J by 0 bases, with 21 bases left in between. CDR1 and CDR2 from the germline V gene are LNHDA and SQIVND (reference sequence). The CDR3 is 17 amino acids. The CDR3 region is CASRKDRDPTSNQPQHF. The DNA of the CDR3 is TGTGCCAGCCGAAAGGACAGAGACCCCACTAGCAATCAGCCCCAGCATTTT.

The rearrangement joins TRBV4-3 to TRBJ2-7, with TRBD1 matching 9 bases. The CDR3 loop spans 15 amino acids. Germline lookup yields CDR1 LGHNA and CDR2 YSLEER. V shed 1 base and J 5 bases; nucleotides not matched to a gene: 6. The CDR3 DNA is TGCGCCAGCAGCCAAGCATGGACAGGGGTCGACGAGCAGTACTTC. Residues: CASSQAWTGVDEQYF.